This paragraph covers one TCR beta chain sequence. Its antigen is undetermined. The investigators amplified TCR beta CDR3 regions from RNA transcripts. First-round RT-PCR of the TCR CDR3 relied on the HTBI primer set. In TCRdb, the multiplex PCR reads were re-called with MiXCR into one record per CDR3 protein. The sample lists roughly 420,000 distinct CDR3 sequences; less than 20% were seen once. The data belong to a study of T cells in Graves' hyperthyroidism and ophthalmopathy. Study-wide findings and caveats: Ophthalmopathy was distinguished from stable hyperthyroidism by 13 V-J signatures.

Trimming removed 7 bases from V and 2 bases from J, with 19 bases in between. The CDR3 loop spans 16 amino acids. Germline CDR1 reads MNHEY; CDR2 reads SMNVEV (reference sequence). The hyperthyroidism patients had all been newly diagnosed, and their disease duration was under 2 months. Their ages ranged from 18 to 65 years. Diagnosis rested on symptoms, serum thyroxine and TRAb, thyroid ultrasound, and orbital computed tomography. Sample: blood. The sequence derives from a woman aged 18-29 years with Graves' hyperthyroidism. This chain links TRBV27 with TRBJ2-3, with D perhaps TRBD1 (6 bases). The CDR3 nucleotides read TGTGCCAGCACCCCTAACGGGACAAGGAACACAGATACGCAGTATTTT. The encoded protein is CASTPNGTRNTDTQYF.